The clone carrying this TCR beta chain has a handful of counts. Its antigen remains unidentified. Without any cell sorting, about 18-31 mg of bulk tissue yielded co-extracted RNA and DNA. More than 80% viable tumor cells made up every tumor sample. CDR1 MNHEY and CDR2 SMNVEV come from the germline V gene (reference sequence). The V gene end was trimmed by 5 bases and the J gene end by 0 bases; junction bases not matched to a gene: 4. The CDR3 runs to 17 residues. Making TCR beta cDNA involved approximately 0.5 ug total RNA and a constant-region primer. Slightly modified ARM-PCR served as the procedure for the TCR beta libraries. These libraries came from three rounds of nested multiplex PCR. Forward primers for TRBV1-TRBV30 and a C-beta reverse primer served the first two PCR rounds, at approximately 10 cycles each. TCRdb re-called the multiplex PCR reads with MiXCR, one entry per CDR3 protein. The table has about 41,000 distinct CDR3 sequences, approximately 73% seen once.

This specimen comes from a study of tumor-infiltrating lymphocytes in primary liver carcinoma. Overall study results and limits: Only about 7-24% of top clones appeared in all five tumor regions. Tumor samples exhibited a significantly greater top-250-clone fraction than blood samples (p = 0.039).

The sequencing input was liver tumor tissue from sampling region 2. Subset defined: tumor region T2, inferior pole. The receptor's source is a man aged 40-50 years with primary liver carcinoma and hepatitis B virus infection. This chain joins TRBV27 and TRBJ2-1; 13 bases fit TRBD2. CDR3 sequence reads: CASSPRLAGGSYNEQFF. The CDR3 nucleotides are TGTGCCAGCAGTCCCCGACTAGCGGGGGGCTCCTACAATGAGCAGTTCTTC.